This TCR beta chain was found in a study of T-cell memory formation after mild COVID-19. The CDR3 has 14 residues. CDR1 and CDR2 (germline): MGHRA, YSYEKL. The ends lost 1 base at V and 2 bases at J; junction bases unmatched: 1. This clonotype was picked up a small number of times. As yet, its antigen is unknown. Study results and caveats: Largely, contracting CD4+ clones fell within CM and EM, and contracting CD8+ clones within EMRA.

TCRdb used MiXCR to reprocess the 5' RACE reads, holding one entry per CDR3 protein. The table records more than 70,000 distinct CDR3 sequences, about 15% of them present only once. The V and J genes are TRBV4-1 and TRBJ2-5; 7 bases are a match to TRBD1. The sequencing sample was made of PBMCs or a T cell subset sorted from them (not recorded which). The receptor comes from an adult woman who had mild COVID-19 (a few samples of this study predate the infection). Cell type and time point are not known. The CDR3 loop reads CASSQATGQETQYF. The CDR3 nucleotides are TGCGCCAGCAGCCAAGCGACAGGGCAAGAGACCCAGTACTTC.